This record concerns one T cell receptor (beta chain) sequence. The antigen remains undetermined. The sample originates from a study of T cell responses to AZD1222 COVID-19 vaccine. Measured with immunoSEQ multiplex PCR; TCRdb has only the in-frame clones, and not every one. This table has 80,000 or so clones, nearly 90% appearing once. Points from the study as a whole: Across the whole spike, CD4 TCRs peaked at regions 160-218 and 743-854. Baseline serology detected seropositivity in only a handful of AZD1222 recipients. The donor group comprised mostly white British people and more females; the analysis possibly underestimated clonal diversity.

The sample in question was peripheral blood, obtained on day 0 of AZD1222 vaccination. The TCR was taken from an adult in good health.

CDR3 loop: CASNHDSGSFADTQYF. The CDR3 region has the DNA TGTGCCAGCAACCATGATAGCGGGAGCTTCGCAGATACGCAGTATTTT. The chain employs TRBV3-1 (or the pseudogene TRBV3-2) and TRBJ2-3; TRBD2 aligns across 9 bases. The CDR3 loop spans 16 amino acids. CDR1 is LGHDT and CDR2 is YNNKEL in the germline V gene (reference sequence). V lost 7 bases, J lost 4 bases, and 12 bases stayed unmatched.